Following are 8 T cell receptor beta chains from one sample sequenced in a study of cytomegalovirus exposure and HLA in healthy donors. The primer mix had 60 Vbeta and 13 Jbeta primers. Only in-frame clones appear in the TCRdb table, and some are missing; sequencing was by immunoSEQ multiplex PCR. Here the sample spans about 190,000 clones, over 70% being singletons. The sample comprised PBMCs. The receptors here all came from a woman between 18 and 29 years old in good health and CMV-seronegative.

The V gene is TRBV9, the J gene TRBJ2-1, with 10 bases aligning to TRBD2. CDR3 length: 14 amino acids. With 3 bases clipped from V and 10 bases from J, the junction kept 7 bases outside the gene matches. From germline, CDR1 is SGDLS and CDR2 YYNGEE. The CDR3 spells CASSDPSGSLEQFF. CDR3 DNA sequence: TGTGCCAGCAGCGACCCTAGCGGGAGCTTGGAGCAGTTCTTC.

V is TRBV5-1 and J is TRBJ1-1; the match to TRBD1 covers 8 bases. The trim removed 2 bases at V and 10 bases at J, leaving 1 base unmatched. The CDR3 sequence is 11 residues long. Germline-derived CDR1 and CDR2 are SGHRS and YFSETQ. The DNA of the CDR3 is TGCGCCAGCAGCTTTGGACAGGGAGCTTTCTTT. The encoded protein is CASSFGQGAFF.

The rearrangement links TRBV28 to TRBJ2-3; 10 bases are a match to TRBD2. CDR1 is MDHEN, CDR2 SYDVKM, per germline. Trimming took 5 bases from V and 1 from J; bases not matched to a gene: 9. This CDR3 has 17 amino acids. DNA for the CDR3: TGTGCCAGCAGTCTCCCCCGGCTAGCGGGGGGCACAGATACGCAGTATTTT. Encoded protein: CASSLPRLAGGTDTQYF.

This sequence joins TRBV7-2 and TRBJ2-5; the D is unclear. Germline CDR1 is SGHTA and CDR2 is FQGNSA. Trimming took off 0 bases at V and 5 bases at J, with 13 bases between the two ends. The CDR3 loop spans 15 amino acids. CDR3 in DNA: TGTGCCAGCAGCTTAGCGCTCCGGTTCGGGGAGACCCAGTACTTC. It translates to CASSLALRFGETQYF.

The genes are TRBV5-1 and TRBJ2-1, with D perhaps matching TRBD1 (5 bases). This CDR3 spans 15 amino acids. Trimming removed 4 bases from V and 0 bases from J, with 11 bases in between. Looked up from germline, CDR1 is SGHRS and CDR2 is YFSETQ. The CDR3 coding sequence is TGCGCCAGCAGCGAGACAGATAGCTCCTACAATGAGCAGTTCTTC. It codes for CASSETDSSYNEQFF.

The chain couples TRBV28 to TRBJ2-5, with 12 bases matching TRBD1. The J call could be wrong; TRBJ2-7 is a better fit for the DNA end. CDR3 length equals 14 residues. Germline V CDR1 and CDR2: MDHEN, SYDVKM. The chain's CDR3 is CASSGDRGQIEQYF. CDR3 sequence (DNA): TGTGCCAGCAGCGGGGACAGGGGGCAGATCGAGCAGTACTTC.

The genes are TRBV18 and TRBJ1-1; 7 bases map to TRBD1. Trimming removed 2 bases from V and 3 bases from J; junction bases left unmatched: 3. CDR3 length: 14 residues. The germline CDR1 and CDR2 sequences are KGHSH and LQKENI. Here the CDR3 DNA reads TGTGCCAGCTCACCAACGAGGGGGCACACTGAAGCTTTCTTT. Its protein is CASSPTRGHTEAFF.

Here the CDR3 reads CASSAQPGGPYNEQFF. For the CDR3, the DNA is TGTGCCAGCAGCGCCCAGCCGGGAGGGCCGTATAATGAGCAGTTCTTC. The rearrangement joins TRBV9 to TRBJ2-1, with TRBD2 identical over 8 bases. The germline V gene encodes CDR1 SGDLS and CDR2 YYNGEE. This CDR3 comprises 16 residues. Trimming at V came to 3 bases and at J to 7 bases, leaving 12 bases not matched to a gene.